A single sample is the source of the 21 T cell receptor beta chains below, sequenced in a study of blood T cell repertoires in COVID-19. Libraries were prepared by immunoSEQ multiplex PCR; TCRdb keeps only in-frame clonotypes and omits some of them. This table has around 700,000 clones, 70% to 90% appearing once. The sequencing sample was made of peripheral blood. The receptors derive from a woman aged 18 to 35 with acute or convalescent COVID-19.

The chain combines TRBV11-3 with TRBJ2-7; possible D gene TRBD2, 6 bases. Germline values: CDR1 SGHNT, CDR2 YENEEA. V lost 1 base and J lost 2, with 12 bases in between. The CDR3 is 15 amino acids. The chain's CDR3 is CASSLASEGAYEQYF. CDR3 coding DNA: TGTGCCAGCAGCTTAGCTTCGGAGGGCGCCTACGAGCAGTACTTC.

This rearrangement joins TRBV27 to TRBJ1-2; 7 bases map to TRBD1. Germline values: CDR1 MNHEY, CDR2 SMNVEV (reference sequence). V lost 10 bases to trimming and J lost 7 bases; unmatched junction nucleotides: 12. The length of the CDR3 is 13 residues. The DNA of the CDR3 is TGTGCCAACCCGGGACAGTGCTCTCGTGGCTACACCTTC. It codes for CANPGQCSRGYTF.

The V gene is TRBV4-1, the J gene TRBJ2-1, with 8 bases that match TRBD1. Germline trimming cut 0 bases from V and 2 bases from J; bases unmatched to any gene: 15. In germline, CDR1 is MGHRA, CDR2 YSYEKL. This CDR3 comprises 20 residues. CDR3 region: CASSQDRLSGGLGPYNEQFF. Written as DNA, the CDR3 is TGCGCCAGCAGCCAAGATCGGTTGTCAGGGGGCTTAGGACCCTACAATGAGCAGTTCTTC.

This CDR3 reads CASSLTGSENYGYTF. CDR3 coding DNA: TGCGCCAGCAGCCTCACAGGGTCAGAAAACTATGGCTACACCTTC. The chain has TRBV5-1 and TRBJ1-2, with a tentative D call TRBD1 (6 bases). Per the germline V gene, CDR1 is SGHRS and CDR2 is YFSETQ. The CDR3 totals 15 residues. V lost 4 bases and J 2 bases, leaving 15 bases between the germline ends.

The CDR3, as DNA: TGTGCCAGCCAAAATCGGACTAGCGGGGGGAATTACAATGAGCAGTTCTTC. This codes for CASQNRTSGGNYNEQFF. The chain joins TRBV7-2 to TRBJ2-1, with 14 bases matching TRBD2. Germline V gene sequence: CDR1 SGHTA, CDR2 FQGNSA. V was clipped by 8 bases and J by 4 bases; unmatched bases: 10. CDR3 length equals 17 residues. Together with reference TRBV7-2 and TRBJ2-1, the CDR3 gives the full variable domain: GAGVSQSPSNKVTEKGKDVELRCDPISGHTALYWYRQSLGQGLEFLIYFQGNSAPDKSGLPSDRFSAERTGGSVSTLTIQRTQQEDSAVYLCASQNRTSGGNYNEQFFGPGTRLTVL.

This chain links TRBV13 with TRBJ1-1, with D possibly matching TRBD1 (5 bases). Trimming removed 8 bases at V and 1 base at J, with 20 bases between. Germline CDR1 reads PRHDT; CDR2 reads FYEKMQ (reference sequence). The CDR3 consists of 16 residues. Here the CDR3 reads CASGRRGVVENTEAFF. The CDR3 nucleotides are TGTGCCAGCGGCCGCCGGGGGGTAGTTGAGAACACTGAAGCTTTCTTT.

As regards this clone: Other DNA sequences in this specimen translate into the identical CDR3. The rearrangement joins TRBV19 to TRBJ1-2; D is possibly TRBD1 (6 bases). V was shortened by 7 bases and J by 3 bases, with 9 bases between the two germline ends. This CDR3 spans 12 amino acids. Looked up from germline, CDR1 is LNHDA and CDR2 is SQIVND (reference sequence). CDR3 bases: TGTGCCAGTATAGGGGGTGACTATGGCTACACCTTC. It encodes CASIGGDYGYTF.

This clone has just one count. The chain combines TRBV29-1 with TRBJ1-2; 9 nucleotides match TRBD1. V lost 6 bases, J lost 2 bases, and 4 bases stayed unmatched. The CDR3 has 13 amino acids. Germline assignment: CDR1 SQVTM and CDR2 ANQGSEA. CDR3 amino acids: CSVDRGPNYGYTF. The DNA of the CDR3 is TGCAGCGTGGACAGGGGTCCCAACTATGGCTACACCTTC.

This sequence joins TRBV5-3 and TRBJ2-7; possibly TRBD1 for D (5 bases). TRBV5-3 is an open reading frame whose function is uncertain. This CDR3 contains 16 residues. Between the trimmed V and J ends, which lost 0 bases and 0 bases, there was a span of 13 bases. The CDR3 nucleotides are TGTGCCAGAAGCTTGGGGTACAGGAAGAGCTCCTACGAGCAGTACTTC. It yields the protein CARSLGYRKSSYEQYF.

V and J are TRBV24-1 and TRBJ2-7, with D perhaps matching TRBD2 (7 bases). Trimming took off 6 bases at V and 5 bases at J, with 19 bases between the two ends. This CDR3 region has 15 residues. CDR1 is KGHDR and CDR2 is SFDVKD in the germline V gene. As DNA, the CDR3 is TGTGCCACCAGTCGGGGGCGGGGGAACGTTGACGAGCAGTACTTC. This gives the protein CATSRGRGNVDEQYF.

CDR3: CATSRGTTNLYEQYF. In DNA form, the CDR3 reads TGTGCCACTTCTCGCGGCACTACAAACCTCTACGAGCAGTACTTC. The V call is TRBV10-3, the J call TRBJ2-7; no firm D call. The CDR3 has 15 amino acids. Germline CDR1 and CDR2: ENHRY and SYGVKD. V gave up 10 bases and J gave up 3 bases, with 22 bases separating them.

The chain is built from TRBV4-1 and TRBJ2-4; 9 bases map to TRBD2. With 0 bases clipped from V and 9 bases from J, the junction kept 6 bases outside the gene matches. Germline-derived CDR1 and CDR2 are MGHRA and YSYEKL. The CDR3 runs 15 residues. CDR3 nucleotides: TGCGCCAGCAGCCAAGATGCGGGGGGGAAGACCATTCAGTACTTC. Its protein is CASSQDAGGKTIQYF.

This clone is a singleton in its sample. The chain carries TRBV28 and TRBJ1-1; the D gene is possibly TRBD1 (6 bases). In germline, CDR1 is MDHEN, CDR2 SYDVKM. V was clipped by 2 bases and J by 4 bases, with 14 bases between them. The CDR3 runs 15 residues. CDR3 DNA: TGTGCCAGCAGTTTAGGGGGGGCTCGGCCCACTGAAGCTTTCTTT. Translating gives CASSLGGARPTEAFF.

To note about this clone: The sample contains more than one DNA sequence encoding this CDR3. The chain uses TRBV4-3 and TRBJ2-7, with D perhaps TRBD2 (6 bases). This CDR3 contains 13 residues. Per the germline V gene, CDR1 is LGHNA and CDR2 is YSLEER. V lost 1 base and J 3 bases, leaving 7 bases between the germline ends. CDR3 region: CASSQVGSYEQYF. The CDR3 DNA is TGCGCCAGCAGCCAAGTCGGGAGCTACGAGCAGTACTTC.

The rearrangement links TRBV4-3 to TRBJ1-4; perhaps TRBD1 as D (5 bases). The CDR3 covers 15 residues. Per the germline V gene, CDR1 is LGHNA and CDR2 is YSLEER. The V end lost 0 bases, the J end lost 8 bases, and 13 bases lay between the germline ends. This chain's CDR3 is CASSQEDGGDEKLFF. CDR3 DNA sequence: TGCGCCAGCAGCCAAGAGGACGGAGGGGACGAAAAACTGTTTTTT.

CDR3 loop: CASSLGIEQYF. DNA for the CDR3: TGTGCCAGCAGTTTGGGCATAGAGCAGTACTTC. The gene calls are TRBV27 and TRBJ2-7, with D hard to call. This CDR3 has 11 residues. CDR1 MNHEY and CDR2 SMNVEV come from the germline V gene (reference sequence). V lost 3 bases, J lost 7 bases, and 7 bases lay in between.

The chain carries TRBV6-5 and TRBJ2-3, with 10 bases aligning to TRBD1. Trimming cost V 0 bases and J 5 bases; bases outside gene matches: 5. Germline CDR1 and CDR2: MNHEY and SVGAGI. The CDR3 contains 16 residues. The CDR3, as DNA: TGTGCCAGCAGTTACTCTCGGACAGGGGGGGGAGATACGCAGTATTTT. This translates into CASSYSRTGGGDTQYF.

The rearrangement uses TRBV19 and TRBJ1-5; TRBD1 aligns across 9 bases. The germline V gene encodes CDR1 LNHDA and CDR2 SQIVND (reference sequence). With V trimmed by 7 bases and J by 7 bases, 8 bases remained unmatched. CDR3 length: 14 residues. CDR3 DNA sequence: TGTGCCAGTAAGATACAGGGGGCGGGACAGCCCCAGCATTTT. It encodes CASKIQGAGQPQHF.

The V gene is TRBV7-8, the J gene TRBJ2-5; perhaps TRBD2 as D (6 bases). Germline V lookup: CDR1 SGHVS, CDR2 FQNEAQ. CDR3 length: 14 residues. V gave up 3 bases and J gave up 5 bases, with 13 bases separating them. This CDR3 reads CASSFDKAGETQYF. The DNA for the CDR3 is TGTGCCAGCAGCTTTGACAAGGCGGGGGAGACCCAGTACTTC.

For the CDR3, the DNA is TGTGCCAGCAGTCCTTACAGCGGGGGGACGCGGGATACGCAGTATTTT. Its translation: CASSPYSGGTRDTQYF. The rearrangement links TRBV9 to TRBJ2-3; 9 nucleotides match TRBD2. The CDR3 is 16 residues long. V lost 5 bases and J lost 6; bases outside the gene matches: 13. Germline V lookup: CDR1 SGDLS, CDR2 YYNGEE.

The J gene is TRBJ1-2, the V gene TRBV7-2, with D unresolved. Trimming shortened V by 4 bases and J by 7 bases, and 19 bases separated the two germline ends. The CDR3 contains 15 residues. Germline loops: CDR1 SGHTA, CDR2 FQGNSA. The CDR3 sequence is CASSSTREVRLGYTF. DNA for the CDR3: TGTGCCAGCAGCTCCACAAGGGAGGTGCGACTTGGCTACACCTTC.